This T cell receptor beta chain comes out of a study of response to subunit inactivated influenza vaccine. Study conclusions and caveats: A suggestion made by the authors is that each seasonal influenza vaccination recruits few new T cells.

Using its own MiXCR run on the RT-PCR reads, TCRdb lists one record per CDR3 protein. The sample consists of 530,000 or so distinct CDR3 sequences, about an eighth of them appearing once. Between the trimmed V and J ends, which lost 8 bases and 0 bases, there was a span of 17 bases. The germline V gene has CDR1 MNHNS and CDR2 SASEGT. CDR3 length equals 16 residues. Details on this clonotype: The antigen remains unidentified.

The V and J genes are TRBV6-1 and TRBJ2-1; TRBD2 is a possible D gene (6 bases). The sequencing used PBMCs from blood, collected on the day of vaccination. This receptor was identified in a man aged 45-60 years who received an inactivated influenza vaccine. For the CDR3, the DNA is TGTGCCAGCGCCCAAGGGACTGGGCTCTCCTACAATGAGCAGTTCTTC. Amino acids: CASAQGTGLSYNEQFF.